A single sample gave rise to the 8 T cell receptor beta chains below, sequenced in a study of blood T cell repertoires in COVID-19. This table comes from immunoSEQ multiplex PCR, and its TCRdb copy is limited to in-frame clones, with some not included. Of about 60,000 clones listed, about 90% are singletons. Material: peripheral blood. These receptor sequences come from a human donor with active COVID-19. The donor label of this sample is uncertain.

CDR3 sequence reads: CAWTSGYYNEQFF. DNA of the CDR3: TGTGCCTGGACTAGCGGCTATTACAATGAGCAGTTCTTC. The chain has TRBV30 and TRBJ2-1, with 7 positions matching TRBD2. This CDR3 is built from 13 residues. Germline-derived CDR1 and CDR2 are GTSNPN and SVGIG (reference sequence). Losses at the gene ends were 4 bases for V and 4 bases for J; bases not matched to a gene: 4.

The chain joins TRBV21-1 to TRBJ2-2; the D call of TRBD1 is as the table states it, not checked on the DNA. TRBV21-1 is an annotated pseudogene. The CDR3 has 16 amino acids. CDR3 amino acids: CASPLQGALDTGELFF. In nucleotides, the CDR3 is TGTGCCAGCCCCCTACAGGGCGCGTTAGACACCGGGGAGCTGTTTTTT.

The rearrangement joins TRBV27 to TRBJ2-3, with D tentatively TRBD1 (6 bases). Germline CDR1 is MNHEY and CDR2 is SMNVEV (reference sequence). The CDR3 extends over 15 amino acids. The V end lost 5 bases, the J end lost 1 base, and 13 bases lay between the germline ends. The CDR3 reads CASSRTTGRTDTQYF. The CDR3 DNA reads as TGTGCCAGCAGTCGGACGACAGGTCGCACAGATACGCAGTATTTT.

This chain connects TRBV5-6 to TRBJ2-3, with no clear D. The CDR3 contains 14 residues. Trimming cost V 2 bases and J 2 bases, with 9 bases left between them. Germline V gene lookup returns CDR1 SGHDT and CDR2 YYEEEE. CDR3 amino acids: CASSFLRLTDTQYF. The CDR3 nucleotides read TGTGCCAGCAGCTTCCTACGCCTCACAGATACGCAGTATTTT.

V is TRBV30 and J is TRBJ2-5; 14 bases line up with TRBD2. V was clipped by 6 bases and J by 11 bases; unmatched bases: 8. This CDR3 spans 13 amino acids. CDR1 is GTSNPN, CDR2 SVGIG, per germline (reference sequence). CDR3 coding DNA: TGTGCCTGCTCCGGGACTAGCGGGGGCCCGCAGTACTTC. Translating gives CACSGTSGGPQYF.

V is TRBV4-2 and J is TRBJ2-5; 7 bases map to TRBD1. V shed 1 base, J shed 1 base, and the junction held 0 bases outside the gene matches. CDR1 and CDR2 from the germline V gene are LGHNA and YNFKEQ. The CDR3 length is 14 residues. The CDR3 coding sequence is TGTGCCAGCAGCCAAGGGACAGGCCAAGAGACCCAGTACTTC. Its protein is CASSQGTGQETQYF.

This sequence joins TRBV6-6 and TRBJ1-2, with D perhaps matching TRBD1 (5 bases). V was shortened by 6 bases and J by 4 bases, with 18 bases between the two germline ends. The CDR3 runs to 15 residues. Germline values: CDR1 MNHNY, CDR2 SVGAGI (reference sequence). The CDR3 loop is CASSPPVGGSYGYTF. Written as DNA, the CDR3 is TGTGCCAGCAGCCCACCGGTGGGGGGATCCTATGGCTACACCTTC.

The chain is built from TRBV28 and TRBJ1-5; no definite D call. In germline, CDR1 is MDHEN, CDR2 SYDVKM. Trimming left V 10 bases short and J 3 bases short, with 7 bases between. The CDR3 has 11 amino acids. In DNA, the CDR3 is TGTGCCACCACTTCCAATCAGCCCCAGCATTTT. Its protein product is CATTSNQPQHF. Full variable domain (rest looked up from reference TRBV28 and TRBJ1-5): DVKVTQSSRYLVKRTGEKVFLECVQDMDHENMFWYRQDPGLGLRLIYFSYDVKMKEKGDIPEGYSVSREKKERFSLILESASTNQTSMYLCATTSNQPQHFGDGTRLSIL.